This T cell receptor beta chain was recorded in a study of cytomegalovirus exposure and HLA in healthy donors. Primers for the PCR totalled 60 Vbeta and 13 Jbeta. Produced via immunoSEQ multiplex PCR; TCRdb's table is partial and in-frame only. The sample consists of 150,000 to 200,000 clones, roughly 85% of them appearing once. Concerning this clone itself: Its antigen is not known.

This CDR3 comprises 11 residues. V dropped 1 base and J dropped 6 bases, with 3 bases sitting between them. Germline loops: CDR1 SGHAT, CDR2 FQNNGV. The study's findings and limits: One variant, a missense change in DCLRE1C, was linked in a later analysis to TCR beta V- and J-gene trimming. Many donors shared some public TCRs, even though most TCR sequences were rare.

The J gene is TRBJ1-1, the V gene TRBV11-2; D unresolved. The sequenced material came from PBMCs. The sequence came from a man in his thirties or forties in good health and CMV-seropositive. The CDR3 DNA follows: TGTGCCAGCAGCTTAGGCGCTGAAGCTTTCTTT. Its translation: CASSLGAEAFF.